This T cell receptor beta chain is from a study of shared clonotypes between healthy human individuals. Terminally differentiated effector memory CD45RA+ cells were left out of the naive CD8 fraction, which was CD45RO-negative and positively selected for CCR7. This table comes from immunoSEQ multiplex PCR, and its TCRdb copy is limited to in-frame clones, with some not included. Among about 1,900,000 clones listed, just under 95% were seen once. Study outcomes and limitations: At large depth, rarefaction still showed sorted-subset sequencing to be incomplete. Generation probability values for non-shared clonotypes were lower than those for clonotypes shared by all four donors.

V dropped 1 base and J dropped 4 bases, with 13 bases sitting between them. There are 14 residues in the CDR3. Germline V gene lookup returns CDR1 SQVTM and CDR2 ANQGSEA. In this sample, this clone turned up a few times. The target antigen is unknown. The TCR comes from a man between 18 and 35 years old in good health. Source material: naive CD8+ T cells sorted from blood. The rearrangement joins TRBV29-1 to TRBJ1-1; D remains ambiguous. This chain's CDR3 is CSVEGAYAGTEAFF. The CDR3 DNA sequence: TGCAGCGTTGAAGGCGCGTACGCAGGCACTGAAGCTTTCTTT.